The rows below give T cell receptor beta chains drawn from one sample of a study of vaccination effects on CD4 cells after COVID-19. Their recognized antigens are unknown. Only in-frame clones appear in the TCRdb table, and some are missing; sequencing was by immunoSEQ multiplex PCR. The sample holds around 40,000 clones, roughly 65% seen once. The sequencing here drew on CD4+ T cells from PBMCs cultured without peptide, taken before COVID-19 vaccination. The receptors were gathered from a human donor who received a COVID-19 vaccine. Both conserved end residues are part of each CDR3. The D gene is left open where the match is weak. Clone size is not always given. Where it is, it says once, few, many or a class for expanded clones.

d_call: TRBD2; v_call: TRBV10-3; clone_size: once; j_call: TRBJ2-4; cdr3_aa: CAISDGTSGSGKNIQYF; cdr3_nt: TGTGCCATCAGTGACGGGACTAGCGGGAGCGGCAAAAACATTCAGTACTTC
d_call: -; v_call: TRBV2; clone_size: -; j_call: TRBJ2-2; cdr3_aa: CASSEGFNTGELFF; cdr3_nt: TGTGCCAGCAGTGAAGGTTTTAACACCGGGGAGCTGTTTTTT
d_call: -; v_call: TRBV6-5; clone_size: -; j_call: TRBJ1-1; cdr3_aa: CASSYSGGRGTTEAFF; cdr3_nt: TGTGCCAGCAGTTACTCGGGAGGGAGGGGAACGACTGAAGCTTTCTTT
d_call: -; v_call: TRBV10-3; clone_size: -; j_call: TRBJ1-1; cdr3_aa: CAGREGPGGTEAFF; cdr3_nt: TGTGCCGGAAGGGAGGGCCCAGGTGGCACTGAAGCTTTCTTT
d_call: TRBD2; v_call: TRBV7-7; clone_size: -; j_call: TRBJ2-1; cdr3_aa: CASSSGTSGYNEQFF; cdr3_nt: TGTGCCAGCAGCTCCGGGACTAGCGGATACAATGAGCAGTTCTTC
d_call: TRBD2; v_call: TRBV3-1/TRBV3-2; clone_size: -; j_call: TRBJ2-1; cdr3_aa: CASSSPGLADNEQFF; cdr3_nt: TGTGCCAGCAGCTCACCGGGACTAGCGGACAATGAGCAGTTCTTC
d_call: TRBD1; v_call: TRBV5-1; clone_size: -; j_call: TRBJ1-1; cdr3_aa: CASSFAGGSTEAFF; cdr3_nt: TGCGCCAGCAGCTTTGCAGGGGGAAGCACTGAAGCTTTCTTT
d_call: TRBD2; v_call: TRBV4-1; clone_size: -; j_call: TRBJ2-5; cdr3_aa: CASSQDGLAGQTQYF; cdr3_nt: TGCGCCAGCAGCCAGGACGGACTAGCGGGGCAGACCCAGTACTTC
d_call: TRBD2; v_call: TRBV19; clone_size: -; j_call: TRBJ2-7; cdr3_aa: CASSSSSGGAYEQYF; cdr3_nt: TGTGCCAGTAGTTCCTCTAGCGGGGGGGCCTACGAGCAGTACTTC
d_call: TRBD1; v_call: TRBV2; clone_size: few; j_call: TRBJ2-1; cdr3_aa: CASRPRTGDDNEQFF; cdr3_nt: TGTGCCAGCAGACCACGGACAGGGGACGACAATGAGCAGTTCTTC
d_call: TRBD2; v_call: TRBV10-1; clone_size: few; j_call: TRBJ2-5; cdr3_aa: CASSVSGRAKETQYF; cdr3_nt: TGCGCCAGCAGCGTCAGCGGGAGGGCCAAAGAGACCCAGTACTTC
d_call: -; v_call: TRBV18; clone_size: -; j_call: TRBJ2-3; cdr3_aa: CASSKGMNTDTQYF; cdr3_nt: TGTGCCAGCTCGAAGGGGATGAACACAGATACGCAGTATTTT
d_call: -; v_call: TRBV5-1; clone_size: -; j_call: TRBJ2-2; cdr3_aa: CASSSAKRGELFF; cdr3_nt: TGCGCCAGCAGCTCTGCGAAGCGGGGGGAGCTGTTTTTT
d_call: -; v_call: TRBV6-4; clone_size: -; j_call: TRBJ2-2; cdr3_aa: CASSEEDTGELFF; cdr3_nt: TGTGCCAGCAGTGAAGAGGACACCGGGGAGCTGTTTTTT
d_call: -; v_call: TRBV4-1; clone_size: -; j_call: TRBJ1-1; cdr3_aa: CASSQVGGGRNTEAFF; cdr3_nt: TGCGCCAGCAGCCAAGTGGGGGGTGGCCGGAACACTGAAGCTTTCTTT
d_call: TRBD2; v_call: TRBV14; clone_size: -; j_call: TRBJ2-3; cdr3_aa: CASSPGGAGTDTQYF; cdr3_nt: TGTGCCAGCAGCCCGGGAGGGGCTGGCACAGATACGCAGTATTTT
d_call: TRBD2; v_call: TRBV5-4; clone_size: -; j_call: TRBJ2-2; cdr3_aa: CASSFLLAGLGSTGELFF; cdr3_nt: TGTGCCAGCAGCTTTCTCTTGGCGGGACTAGGGAGCACCGGGGAGCTGTTTTTT